This TCR beta chain was sequenced during a study of OX40 agonist ivuxolimab in advanced cancers. In the study overall: Ivuxolimab was an agonistic, fully human IgG2 monoclonal antibody directed against OX40 (CD134), a costimulatory receptor. Intravenous ivuxolimab was administered to patients every 2 weeks at six dose levels: 0.01, 0.1, 0.3, 1.5, 3 and 10 mg/kg. Of the approximately 50 dose-escalation patients, hepatocellular carcinoma was present in 19, melanoma in around 15, renal cell carcinoma in 9 and head and neck cancer in 9. In the dose-escalation cohort, approximately 80% of patients were male, and the mean age was around 60 years with a range of roughly 20 to 85. Patients were allowed to have had prior anti-PD-1, anti-PD-L1 or anti-CTLA-4 therapy, and around 40% of the dose-escalation patients had previously received checkpoint inhibitors. Three dose-escalation patients achieved partial responses, one with hepatocellular carcinoma and two with cutaneous melanoma. The purpose of peripheral TCRbeta sequencing was to test whether ivuxolimab changed TCR sequence diversity and led to clonal T-cell expansion. The monotherapy dose-escalation portion (N ≈ 50 patients) of the phase I ivuxolimab trial is reported in the paper. Results and caveats for the whole study, not just this receptor: The antigen specificity of the clonally expanded peripheral T cells was not determined. Low levels of normalized T-cell clonal expansion were also seen in some patients who did not respond. In partial responders in the 0.1-3.0 mg/kg groups, normalized peripheral clonal expansion was found to be among the lowest, especially among CD8+ T cells. Clonal expansion of both CD4+ and CD8+ blood T cells was observed from baseline to week 6 at doses 0.1 to 3.0 mg/kg. After ivuxolimab, more expanded clones were found on average in CD8+ T cells than in CD4+ T cells.

Patients with autoimmune disease history or receiving systemic immunosuppression were excluded from the trial. Peripheral blood for TCR sequencing was collected from all dose cohorts at baseline, on cycle 4 day 1, and on cycle 7 day 1. Samples were obtained from an open-label, multicenter, first-in-human phase I dose-escalation trial of ivuxolimab. Adults with locally advanced or metastatic head and neck squamous cell, hepatocellular, melanoma or renal cell carcinoma were enrolled in the trial. CD4+ and CD8+ T cells were sorted separately from peripheral blood before TCR sequencing. On this clone: No cognate antigen has been identified for it. Within one base of it there is no much larger clone, and no base qualities were kept.

Taken from cysteine to phenylalanine, the CDR3 has 14 residues. Of all the DNA, just the CDR3 is kept, 42 bases in frame from base 1. The V end gives up 8 bases and the J end 0 bases, leaving 3 bases in the junction not matched to a gene. CDR1 and CDR2, per the germline V gene, are SGDLS and YYNGEE. Genomic DNA was isolated from the sorted cells so that the TCRbeta CDR3 region could be sequenced. The immunoSEQ Assay was used to sequence the TCRbeta CDR3 regions. Sourced from immuneACCESS, this table was stored by TCRdb with only in-frame sequences that have V and J called. A share of the clones is absent; for the studies checked, an unresolved V gene accounts for under half, and the remainder has no known explanation. In this sample the table shows 40,000 to 45,000 clones, less than 95% of which occur a single time. The biggest ten clones account for 15% of the sample.

Sequenced here: CD4+ or CD8+ T cells sorted from blood, sampled in a trial of the OX40 agonist ivuxolimab. The rearranged segments are TRBV9 and TRBJ2-1, with 9 bases matching TRBD2. This TCR derives from an adult with an advanced solid tumor such as melanoma, head and neck, liver or kidney cancer. The nucleotide sequence is TGTGCCAGTAATAGCGGGAGCTCCTACAATGAGCAGTTCTTC. Its coded protein is CASNSGSSYNEQFF.